The sample holds one count of the clone carrying this TCR beta chain. Profiling relied on immunoSEQ multiplex PCR, and the TCRdb table lists in-frame clones only, not all of them. The profile shows about 48,000 clones, more than 65% of them singletons. CDR1 GTSNPN and CDR2 SVGIG come from the germline V gene (reference sequence). V was shortened by 2 bases and J by 2 bases, with 12 bases between the two germline ends. The CDR3 runs to 15 residues. The record originates from a study of OX40 agonist ivuxolimab in advanced cancers. As for the study in general: The drug used for patients, ivuxolimab, was an agonistic anti-OX40 (CD134) antibody. The group had a mean age of roughly 65 years, ranged from 23 to 79, and was 80% to 90% male.

The material was CD4+ or CD8+ T cells sorted from blood, obtained in a trial of the OX40 agonist ivuxolimab. The origin of this receptor is an adult with an advanced solid tumor such as melanoma, head and neck, liver or kidney cancer. This chain joins TRBV30 and TRBJ2-2; weak D call: TRBD1 (6 bases). CDR3 residues: CAWSSGRGNTGELFF. CDR3 sequence (DNA): TGTGCCTGGAGTAGCGGCAGGGGCAACACCGGGGAGCTGTTTTTT.